This T cell receptor beta chain is from a study of chemoradiotherapy in HPV16-positive cancers (dated by TCRdb to between 2021 and 2023). Background for the entire study: Candidate HPV-specific T-cell clones and common TCR motifs were defined by functional T-cell assays performed on cells from a couple of HPV16-positive patients. The candidate HPV-specific TCRs and motifs were then tracked in TCR repertoires from under 100 patients with HPV-related cancers. The study asked whether T-cell immunity against the HPV oncoproteins E6 and E7 changes during chemoradiotherapy and whether it affects survival. What the research found in general, with its limitations: Only two HPV16-positive patients were used to derive the functional definition of HPV-specific T cells, and the survival association was reported for HPV16-positive patients. Expansion of candidate HPV-specific clones and E7-related TCR motifs was observed in the tumor microenvironment during treatment, whereas no such expansion was observed for non-HPV-specific T cells. Among HPV16-positive patients, expansion of HPV-responsive T cells during chemoradiotherapy was associated with better recurrence-free survival.

Because repertoires were sampled repeatedly during chemoradiotherapy, clonal expansion in the tumor microenvironment could be followed. The library relied on the immunoSEQ multiplex PCR assay. In its TCRdb copy, this immuneACCESS table keeps in-frame sequences only and misses some clones. Where compared with another copy, unresolved V genes explain less than half of these, and the others have no known cause. The sample contains around 30,000 clones, about nine tenths of them found a single time. The top ten hold 3% to 4% of the sample. Remarks on this clone: The target of this receptor is not known. Per-nucleotide qualities are absent, and no much larger clonotype sits a single base away.

V is clipped by 5 bases and J by 0 bases, and the sequence between their germline boundaries is 20 bases long. The germline V gene encodes CDR1 SEHNR and CDR2 FQNEAQ (reference sequence). Reading from cysteine to phenylalanine, the CDR3 counts 17 amino acids. Only the CDR3 DNA is retained, 51 bases long and in frame from the first base. This receptor was identified in a human donor with HPV-associated anogenital cancer. The chain was built from TRBV7-9 and TRBJ2-7; the D gene could be either TRBD1 or TRBD2, each agreeing at 5 bases. The sample here was blood, taken from a patient who underwent chemoradiotherapy. The DNA sequence follows: TGTGCCAGCAGCCCCCGGGGAAGGGGCTTCAGCTCCTACGAGCAGTACTTC. The resulting protein is CASSPRGRGFSSYEQYF.